This passage covers 19 T cell receptor beta chains from one sample sequenced in a study of cytotoxic CD8 clonotypes in ibrutinib-treated CLL. TCRdb's table, derived via immunoSEQ multiplex PCR, lists solely in-frame clones and lacks some. Of about 35,000 clones detected, 71% appear once; the ten largest clones hold over 15%. The input for sequencing was PBMCs, taken at disease progression, from a patient treated with ibrutinib. These receptor sequences come from a human donor with chronic lymphocytic leukemia.

The chain has TRBV5-1 and TRBJ1-1; D remains ambiguous. Per germline, CDR1 SGHRS and CDR2 YFSETQ. The CDR3 extends over 13 amino acids. V gave up 4 bases and J gave up 4 bases, with 11 bases separating them. The DNA of the CDR3 is TGCGCCAGCAGCCTTCAAGTTCCCACTGAAGCTTTCTTT. This translates into CASSLQVPTEAFF.

J is TRBJ2-5 and V is TRBV19; 10 bases are shared with TRBD2. V dropped 0 bases and J dropped 7; count of bases not matched to a gene: 5. The CDR3 runs to 15 residues. CDR1 and CDR2 (germline): LNHDA, SQIVND (reference sequence). Here the CDR3 reads CASSIESGGAGTQYF. CDR3 in DNA: TGTGCCAGTAGTATAGAAAGCGGGGGGGCGGGGACCCAGTACTTC.

The rearrangement joins TRBV4-1 to TRBJ1-1; 8 bases are shared with TRBD1. The CDR3 runs 16 residues. Germline V CDR1 and CDR2: MGHRA, YSYEKL. Trimming cost V 2 bases and J 0 bases; bases outside gene matches: 5. This chain's CDR3 is CASSQSATGVNTEAFF. The CDR3 DNA sequence: TGCGCCAGCAGCCAATCGGCGACAGGGGTGAACACTGAAGCTTTCTTT.

The gene calls are TRBV7-9 and TRBJ1-2, with D possibly being TRBD1 (5 bases). This CDR3 region has 13 residues. V lost 3 bases to trimming and J lost 6 bases, with 11 bases between them. CDR1 is SEHNR, CDR2 FQNEAQ, per germline (reference sequence). The CDR3 nucleotides are TGTGCCAGCAGCTTTCAGGGCCCGGATGGCTACACCTTC. It encodes CASSFQGPDGYTF.

In its sample, this clone was seen once. The chain employs TRBV5-1 and TRBJ2-2; 12 bases are shared with TRBD2. The CDR3 has 16 residues. J gave up 1 base and V 2 bases, and 0 bases lay outside the gene matches. Germline-derived CDR1 and CDR2 are SGHRS and YFSETQ. CDR3 coding DNA: TGCGCCAGCAGCTTACTAGCGGGGGGGAACACCGGGGAGCTGTTTTTT. Its translation: CASSLLAGGNTGELFF.

The V gene is TRBV2, the J gene TRBJ1-1; D unresolved. Germline V gene data show CDR1 as SNHLY and CDR2 as FYNNEI. This CDR3 spans 15 amino acids. V lost 0 bases and J 4 bases, leaving 12 bases between the germline ends. The CDR3: CASSEAPRVVTEAFF. Here the CDR3 DNA reads TGTGCCAGCAGTGAAGCCCCTAGGGTCGTCACTGAAGCTTTCTTT.

This clone came up many times. The chain carries TRBV6-1 and TRBJ1-3, with a possible D match to TRBD1 (6 bases). Trimming took 2 bases from V and 8 from J, leaving 16 bases between them. Germline CDR1 reads MNHNS; CDR2 reads SASEGT. This CDR3 contains 15 residues. Here the CDR3 DNA reads TGTGCCAGCAGTGAAATCCGGACAGCGAAGGACACCATATATTTT. Residues: CASSEIRTAKDTIYF.

Concerning this clone itself: A much larger clone is a single base away; this may be a read error. This sample includes further DNA sequences coding for the same CDR3. J is TRBJ1-3 and V is TRBV14, with D possibly being TRBD1 (6 bases). V was cut by 3 bases and J by 0 bases, with 9 bases left in between. Germline lookup yields CDR1 SGHDN and CDR2 FVKESK. CDR3 length equals 15 residues. CDR3 residues: CASSHRGSSGNTIYF. The CDR3, as DNA: TGTGCCAGCAGCCACAGGGGCTCCTCTGGAAACACCATATATTTT.

Written as DNA, the CDR3 is TGTGCCAGCACTGGACAGGGGGTAGGTCAGCCCCAGCATTTT. Protein: CASTGQGVGQPQHF. The chain has TRBV19 and TRBJ1-5; 10 positions agree with TRBD1. The trim removed 9 bases at V and 6 bases at J, leaving 8 bases unmatched. The CDR3 has 14 amino acids. The V gene's germline CDR1 is LNHDA and CDR2 SQIVND (reference sequence).

This clone has more than one count but fewer than ten. The rearrangement uses TRBV5-1 and TRBJ1-3; D is possibly TRBD1 (5 bases). CDR3 length: 16 amino acids. The germline V and J ends were trimmed by 1 base and 1 base, with 12 bases remaining between them. Germline loops: CDR1 SGHRS, CDR2 YFSETQ. The CDR3 DNA follows: TGCGCCAGCAGCTTGTGGGGCCCTCCATCTGGAAACACCATATATTTT. Translation: CASSLWGPPSGNTIYF.

CDR3 sequence: CAISESSGGRTDTQYF. The CDR3 nucleotides read TGTGCCATCAGTGAGTCGAGTGGGGGGCGTACAGATACGCAGTATTTT. The rearrangement joins TRBV10-3 to TRBJ2-3, with D perhaps matching TRBD1 or TRBD2 (6 bases each). Trimming took 0 bases from V and 3 from J, leaving 13 bases between them. Germline V lookup: CDR1 ENHRY, CDR2 SYGVKD. The CDR3 totals 16 residues.

The chain joins TRBV11-3 to TRBJ1-5, with 10 bases identical to TRBD1. V was pared by 5 bases and J by 0 bases, with 7 bases of the junction left unmatched. There are 17 residues in the CDR3. Germline V lookup: CDR1 SGHNT, CDR2 YENEEA. DNA of the CDR3: TGTGCCAGCAGCACTGGACAGGGGGGTTATAGCAATCAGCCCCAGCATTTT. Amino acid sequence: CASSTGQGGYSNQPQHF.

The V gene is TRBV19, the J gene TRBJ2-1, with D maybe TRBD2 (5 bases). Germline lookup yields CDR1 LNHDA and CDR2 SQIVND (reference sequence). Trimming shortened V by 4 bases and J by 6 bases, and 13 bases separated the two germline ends. This CDR3 region has 14 residues. This CDR3 reads CASSTPGGLNEQFF. The CDR3 DNA reads as TGTGCCAGTAGTACCCCGGGCGGGCTCAATGAGCAGTTCTTC.

The rearrangement links TRBV5-1 to TRBJ2-7; TRBD2 aligns across 16 bases. From germline, CDR1 is SGHRS and CDR2 YFSETQ. This CDR3 spans 17 amino acids. The V gene end was trimmed by 2 bases and the J gene end by 6 bases; junction bases not matched to a gene: 8. CDR3 protein: CASSFLGTSGGAGEQYF. The CDR3 DNA reads TGCGCCAGCAGCTTCCTAGGGACTAGCGGGGGGGCCGGCGAGCAGTACTTC.

The chain carries TRBV6-1 and TRBJ1-1; D perhaps matches TRBD1 (5 bases). Looked up from germline, CDR1 is MNHNS and CDR2 is SASEGT. The germline V and J ends were trimmed by 7 bases and 11 bases, with 20 bases remaining between them. The CDR3 covers 13 residues. The CDR3 sequence: CASIPWGREAAFF. The CDR3 DNA sequence: TGTGCCAGCATCCCCTGGGGCAGGGAGGCGGCTTTCTTT.

V gene TRBV27 combines with J gene TRBJ1-6; D call uncertain. Trimming left V 6 bases short and J 6 bases short, with 15 bases between. CDR1 is MNHEY, CDR2 SMNVEV, per germline (reference sequence). This CDR3 contains 15 residues. Here the CDR3 DNA reads TGTGCCAGCAGATTAGCACAGCGCCTTAATTCACCCCTCCACTTT. It codes for CASRLAQRLNSPLHF.

The chain carries TRBV7-9 and TRBJ2-1; either TRBD1 or TRBD2 may fit D (6 bases each). V was clipped by 0 bases and J by 10 bases, with 10 bases between them. The CDR3 is 13 residues long. The germline CDR1 and CDR2 sequences are SEHNR and FQNEAQ (reference sequence). CDR3 residues: CASSLAGGVEQFF. The DNA of the CDR3 is TGTGCCAGCAGCTTAGCGGGGGGCGTCGAGCAGTTCTTC.

The genes are TRBV6-1 and TRBJ2-4; 8 bases agree with TRBD1. Germline lookup yields CDR1 MNHNS and CDR2 SASEGT. The CDR3 spans 14 residues. J was trimmed by 8 bases and V by 10 bases; bases with no gene match: 13. The CDR3 here is CATKGQGAIDIQYF. The CDR3 bases are TGTGCCACCAAGGGGCAGGGGGCGATCGACATTCAGTACTTC.

DNA of the CDR3: TGTGCCAGTACCAACCGGGACAGGGGAAATGGCTACACCTTC. Protein: CASTNRDRGNGYTF. This chain links TRBV19 with TRBJ1-2; 10 bases are shared with TRBD1. The CDR3 totals 14 residues. CDR1 and CDR2 from the germline V gene are LNHDA and SQIVND (reference sequence). The V segment lost 7 bases and the J segment 6 bases; nucleotides outside the gene matches: 8. Full variable domain (missing parts from reference TRBV19 and TRBJ1-2): DGGITQSPKYLFRKEGQNVTLSCEQNLNHDAMYWYRQDPGQGLRLIYYSQIVNDFQKGDIAEGYSVSREKKESFPLTVTSAQKNPTAFYLCASTNRDRGNGYTFGSGTRLTVV.